Following are 13 T cell receptor beta chains from one sample sequenced in a study of shared clonotypes between healthy human individuals. Repertoires were generated with immunoSEQ multiplex PCR, while TCRdb's copy carries only in-frame clones and drops some. The sample records approximately 2.1 million clones, more than 85% being singletons. The material sequenced was naive CD4+ T cells from PBMCs. Subset of the sample: CD45RA+ positively selected. All receptors come from a man younger than 35 in good health. Some clones in this sample may be carry-over from other donors' samples.

In this sample, this clone turned up once. The chain joins TRBV28 to TRBJ1-1; 7 bases align to TRBD1. V lost 4 bases to trimming and J lost 5 bases; unmatched junction nucleotides: 13. There are 16 residues in the CDR3. The germline gives CDR1 MDHEN, CDR2 SYDVKM. CDR3 residues: CASSSPGSPGGTEAFF. CDR3 coding DNA: TGTGCCAGCAGTTCTCCCGGGTCTCCAGGGGGGACTGAAGCTTTCTTT.

V is TRBV15 and J is TRBJ2-5, with D hard to call. CDR1 is LNHNV and CDR2 is YYDKDF in the germline V gene (reference sequence). The CDR3 contains 16 residues. Trimming pared 0 bases from V and 2 bases from J, leaving 13 bases between. CDR3 sequence (DNA): TGTGCCACCAGCAGAGACCCAGGCTCCGGACAAGAGACCCAGTACTTC. This gives the protein CATSRDPGSGQETQYF.

The CDR3 bases are TGCGCCCCCCGTCCAGGGAGTAATCAGCCCCAGCATTTT. It yields the protein CAPRPGSNQPQHF. This rearrangement joins TRBV10-1 to TRBJ1-5; D perhaps matches TRBD1 (5 bases). Trimming shortened V by 11 bases and J by 4 bases, and 15 bases separated the two germline ends. CDR3 size: 13 residues. Germline V gene lookup returns CDR1 WNHNN and CDR2 SYGVQD (reference sequence).

This chain links TRBV6-6 with TRBJ1-5; 9 bases map to TRBD1. With 7 bases clipped from V and 0 bases from J, the junction kept 1 base outside the gene matches. CDR3 length: 14 amino acids. Germline V gives CDR1 MNHNY, CDR2 SVGAGI (reference sequence). The CDR3, as DNA: TGTGCCAGCATGGGACAGGGTAGCAATCAGCCCCAGCATTTT. It yields the protein CASMGQGSNQPQHF.

The chain links TRBV7-3 to TRBJ2-2; 10 positions agree with TRBD1. V trimming: 5 bases; J trimming: 10 bases; junction bases outside the gene matches: 7. The CDR3 sequence is 14 residues long. In germline, CDR1 is SGHTA, CDR2 FQGTGA. The CDR3 DNA follows: TGTGCCAGCAGCGGGGCCGGGACAGGGGAGGAGCTGTTTTTT. Translating it yields CASSGAGTGEELFF.

Here the CDR3 DNA reads TGTGCCAGCGCAGGACGGACCAACACCGGGGAGCTGTTTTTT. Its protein is CASAGRTNTGELFF. V gene TRBV5-5 combines with J gene TRBJ2-2; no reliable D call. CDR3 length: 14 residues. Germline V gives CDR1 SGHKS, CDR2 YYEKEE (reference sequence). Trimming took off 7 bases at V and 2 bases at J, with 12 bases between the two ends.

J is TRBJ1-2 and V is TRBV28; D call uncertain. Trimming took 5 bases from V and 4 from J, leaving 8 bases between them. CDR3 length: 12 residues. Per germline, CDR1 MDHEN and CDR2 SYDVKM. DNA of the CDR3: TGTGCCAGCAGTCCGGACCGCTATGGCTACACCTTC. This translates into CASSPDRYGYTF.

This sequence joins TRBV5-4 and TRBJ2-2; TRBD2 matches 9 bases. Per germline, CDR1 SGHNT and CDR2 YYREEE (reference sequence). The CDR3 sequence is 14 residues long. Trimming cost V 6 bases and J 4 bases; bases outside gene matches: 4. The CDR3 protein is CASKKREATGELFF. CDR3 DNA sequence: TGTGCCAGCAAAAAGCGGGAGGCCACCGGGGAGCTGTTTTTT.

This clone was seen just once. Different DNA sequences within this sample yield the same CDR3. The chain carries TRBV7-9 and TRBJ1-4; D possibly corresponds to TRBD1 (5 bases). The CDR3 loop spans 16 amino acids. The V gene's germline CDR1 is SEHNR and CDR2 FQNEAQ (reference sequence). V dropped 2 bases and J dropped 0 bases, with 10 bases sitting between them. The CDR3 sequence is CASSLRQGPTNEKLFF. Here the CDR3 DNA reads TGTGCCAGCAGCTTACGGCAGGGACCAACTAATGAAAAACTGTTTTTT.

The chain combines TRBV6-6 with TRBJ1-5; D perhaps matches TRBD1 (6 bases). Germline values: CDR1 MNHNY, CDR2 SVGAGI (reference sequence). The V end lost 6 bases, the J end lost 0 bases, and 15 bases lay between the germline ends. The CDR3 has 16 residues. The CDR3 DNA follows: TGTGCCAGCAGCAACCGGGACACTCCTAGCAATCAGCCCCAGCATTTT. As protein: CASSNRDTPSNQPQHF.

The chain employs TRBV23-1 and TRBJ2-7, with 8 bases matching TRBD1. TRBV23-1 is annotated as an ORF whose role is uncertain. There are 17 residues in the CDR3. J gave up 5 bases and V 2 bases, and 14 bases lay outside the gene matches. CDR3 sequence: CASSQVGRRQGRHEQYF. The DNA for the CDR3 is TGCGCCAGCAGTCAAGTCGGACGGAGACAGGGGCGCCACGAGCAGTACTTC.

The sample holds one count of this clone. The chain couples TRBV2 to TRBJ2-3; 9 bases fit TRBD1. The CDR3 is made up of 14 amino acids. V gave up 9 bases and J gave up 4 bases; unmatched junction bases: 8. CDR1 is SNHLY and CDR2 is FYNNEI in the germline V gene. Here the CDR3 DNA reads TGTGCCAGTGCGGGACAGGGTTTAGCAGATACGCAGTATTTT. This translates into CASAGQGLADTQYF.

The V call is TRBV4-3, the J call TRBJ2-2; the D gene could be TRBD1 or TRBD2 (5 bases each). Germline CDR1 is LGHNA and CDR2 is YSLEER. Trimming took 4 bases from V and 4 from J, leaving 13 bases between them. The CDR3 loop spans 15 amino acids. The CDR3 sequence is CASSPRDGPTGELFF. In DNA form, the CDR3 reads TGCGCCAGCAGCCCCCGGGACGGGCCCACCGGGGAGCTGTTTTTT.